The clone carrying this T cell receptor beta chain has more than one count but fewer than ten. The antigen is unknown. This sample was taken from a study of cytomegalovirus exposure and HLA in healthy donors. Study-level points and caveats: It was about 150 TCR beta chains that were listed as cytomegalovirus-associated. Cytomegalovirus status, reportedly, was diagnosed with high specificity and sensitivity by the classifier.

The donors were members of the validation cohort comprising 120 subjects, separate from the roughly 650-subject first cohort. Assay used: immunoSEQ multiplex PCR; TCRdb lists only in-frame clones, some missing. The table includes roughly 62,000 clones, roughly nine tenths detected once. Sequencing used PBMCs. This sequence originates from a woman aged 30 to 39 in good health and CMV-seronegative.

CDR3 in DNA: TGTGCCAGTAGTACAAGGACTAGCGGGAGGCACGAGCAGTACTTC. Protein sequence: CASSTRTSGRHEQYF. The chain has TRBV19 and TRBJ2-7; TRBD2 aligns across 14 bases. The CDR3 sequence is 15 residues long. The ends lost 4 bases at V and 5 bases at J; junction bases unmatched: 4. CDR1 is LNHDA and CDR2 is SQIVND in the germline V gene (reference sequence).